These 6 T cell receptor beta chains were all obtained from the same sample, sequenced in a study of T cell clonality in common variable immunodeficiency. Method: immunoSEQ multiplex PCR; TCRdb's copy keeps in-frame clones and lacks some. The repertoire consists of 28,000 or so clones, none detected only once. Their antigens remain unidentified. Findings and limits, study-wide: Common variable immunodeficiency TCR beta sequences reportedly had fewer deletions and N-nucleotide insertions.

Source material: peripheral blood mononuclear cells. These receptors all come from a human donor with common variable immunodeficiency.

This clone was picked up many times. The sequence runs out 3 residues before the end of the CDR3; the remainder is reconstructed from the germline J gene. This chain connects TRBV6-2 or TRBV6-3 to TRBJ1-1; D is unresolved. Trimming left V 2 bases short and J 1 base short, with 8 bases between. This CDR3 has 14 residues. Per the germline V gene, CDR1 is MNHEY and CDR2 is SVGEGT. This chain's CDR3 is CASSYRRGNTEAFF. CDR3 DNA, as far as it was read: TGTGCCAGCAGTTACCGCCGGGGGAACACTGAA.

This clone was recorded at least ten times. The CDR3 extends 3 residues past the end of the read, so its final part is completed from the germline J gene. The chain combines TRBV7-9 with TRBJ2-1; possible D gene TRBD1, 6 bases. The CDR3 length is 14 residues. CDR1 SEHNR and CDR2 FQNEAQ come from the germline V gene (reference sequence). The ends were cut back, 6 bases at V and 5 bases at J, with 14 bases in the middle. This chain's CDR3 is CASRPTGSDNEQFF. The covered CDR3 bases are TGTGCCAGCAGGCCCACAGGGTCGGACAATGAG.

Turning to this clone: The CDR3 end is not reached by the read, which stops 3 residues before it; the germline J gene fills it in. The J gene is TRBJ1-6, the V gene TRBV20-1, with 7 bases fitting TRBD1. With 5 bases clipped from V and 0 bases from J, the junction kept 7 bases outside the gene matches. The germline gives CDR1 DFQATT, CDR2 SNEGSKA (reference sequence). The CDR3 has 16 residues. The CDR3 bases that were read are TGCAGTGCTCCCGACAGGGCCAGCTCCTATAATTCACCC. Its translation: CSAPDRASSYNSP. The complete CDR3 sequence is CSAPDRASSYNSPLHF.

The table lists this clone with many counts. Read coverage stops 3 residues before the CDR3 terminus; the germline J gene supplies the remainder. This chain links TRBV7-6 with TRBJ2-3, with D perhaps matching TRBD2 (5 bases). The CDR3 totals 14 residues. Germline V gene lookup returns CDR1 SGHVS and CDR2 FNYEAQ. V was clipped by 1 base and J by 6 bases, with 11 bases between them. The sequenced CDR3 bases are TGTGCCAGCAGCTTAGAAGGACTCCTCGATACG. Translation gives CASSLEGLLDT. The complete CDR3 reads CASSLEGLLDTQYF. The entire variable domain, with the rest obtained from reference TRBV7-6 and TRBJ2-3, is as follows: GAGVSQSPRYKVTKRGQDVALRCDPISGHVSLYWYRQALGQGPEFLTYFNYEAQQDKSGLPNDRFSAERPEGSISTLTIQRTEQRDSAMYRCASSLEGLLDTQYFGPGTRLTVL.

This clone was recorded at least ten times. From the germline J gene comes the end of the CDR3, since the read stops 3 residues before it. The V call is TRBV6-2 or TRBV6-3, the J call TRBJ2-1, with D maybe TRBD2 (6 bases). Between the trimmed V and J ends, which lost 4 bases and 6 bases, there was a span of 16 bases. The germline V gene has CDR1 MNHEY and CDR2 SVGEGT. The CDR3 covers 15 residues. The CDR3 region is CASSSGRGGGNEQFF. The part of the CDR3 DNA that was read is TGTGCCAGCAGTTCCGGACGGGGAGGAGGCAATGAG.

This clone was detected many times. The read stops 3 residues short of the end of the CDR3; the missing end is completed from the germline J gene. The V gene is TRBV5-1, the J gene TRBJ1-2, with D tentatively TRBD1 (5 bases). The germline gives CDR1 SGHRS, CDR2 YFSETQ. The CDR3 is 12 residues long. The CDR3 protein is CASSFSGDGYTF. CDR3 bases read: TGCGCCAGCAGCTTTTCGGGGGACGGC.